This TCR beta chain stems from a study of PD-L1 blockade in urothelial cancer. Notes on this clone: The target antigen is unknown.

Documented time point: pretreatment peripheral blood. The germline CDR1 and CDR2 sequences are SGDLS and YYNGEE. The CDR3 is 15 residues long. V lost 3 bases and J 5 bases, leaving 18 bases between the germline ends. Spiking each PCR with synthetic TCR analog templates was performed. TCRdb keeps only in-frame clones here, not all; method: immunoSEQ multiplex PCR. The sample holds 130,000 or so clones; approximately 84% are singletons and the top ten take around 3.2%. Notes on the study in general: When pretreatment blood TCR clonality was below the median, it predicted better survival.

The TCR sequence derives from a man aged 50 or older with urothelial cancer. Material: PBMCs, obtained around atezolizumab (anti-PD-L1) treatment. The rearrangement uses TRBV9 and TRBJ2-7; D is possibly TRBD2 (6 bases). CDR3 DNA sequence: TGTGCCAGCAGCGGACGGAGCGGACTACTTAACGAGCAGTACTTC. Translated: CASSGRSGLLNEQYF.